The rows below give T cell receptor beta chains drawn from one sample of a study of T cells after yellow fever vaccination. MiXCR, run by TCRdb on the 5' RACE reads, gives a single entry per CDR3 protein. This table has 340,000 or so distinct CDR3 sequences, 9.5% to 15% appearing once. The specimen comprised CD4+ T cells sorted from PBMCs, sampled 15 days after the yellow fever booster vaccination. The receptor source for this set is a man between 18 and 29 years old who received the YFV17D yellow fever vaccine. The conserved cysteine and the conserved F or W are not part of the CDR3 here. Each record gives: J gene, V gene, CDR3 protein.

>TRBJ1-6|TRBV20-1
SARATGVYNSPLH
>TRBJ1-4|TRBV29-1
SVEHDDEKLF
>TRBJ1-2|TRBV6-5
ASSYSIKGAYGYT
>TRBJ1-2|TRBV4-3
ASSQEGRGRGSYGYT
>TRBJ1-1|TRBV24-1
ATRVSGNAEAF
>TRBJ1-1|TRBV3-1
ASSLGQEGYTEAF
>TRBJ2-3|TRBV28
ASSLSGGTGEDTQY
>TRBJ2-3|TRBV6-2/TRBV6-3
ASSYQGSGGVDTQY
>TRBJ2-5|TRBV12-3/TRBV12-4
ASSLRGGETQY
>TRBJ2-2|TRBV4-3
ASSQVVTSGGNTGELF
>TRBJ1-2|TRBV6-2/TRBV6-3
ASSRYRGTYGYT
>TRBJ2-7|TRBV12-3/TRBV12-4
ASSRDGAYEQY
>TRBJ2-1|TRBV6-2/TRBV6-3
ASSYSAGPLVNEQF
>TRBJ1-1|TRBV3-2
ASSPKTGEEPNSSEAF
>TRBJ1-2|TRBV7-9
ASSLQQGDGYT
>TRBJ1-2|TRBV29-1
SVVTPGQGNYGYT
>TRBJ2-7|TRBV2
ASSEDRSYEQY
>TRBJ1-1|TRBV6-5
ASSYFSVGANTEAF
>TRBJ1-3|TRBV9
ASSPVGKISGNTIY
>TRBJ2-5|TRBV27
ASSIGQGMETQY
>TRBJ2-7|TRBV20-1
SAPGRGGVEQY
>TRBJ2-4|TRBV5-1
ASQAGTGSSANIQY
>TRBJ2-3|TRBV6-5
ASSYGRGANTQY
>TRBJ2-5|TRBV20-1
SAREQQTQY
>TRBJ2-3|TRBV30
AWGRITDTQY
>TRBJ1-1|TRBV19
AVRDRPNTEAF
>TRBJ2-7|TRBV2
ASSEQRREYEQY
>TRBJ2-7|TRBV12-3/TRBV12-4
ASSLAAGGEQY
>TRBJ2-1|TRBV7-2
ASSVVGYEQF
>TRBJ1-3|TRBV7-2
ASSLARGGNTIY
>TRBJ2-3|TRBV5-1
ASSVVGTGSTDTQY
>TRBJ1-4|TRBV7-8
ASSSPGGGRGEKLF
>TRBJ2-5|TRBV5-1
ASRSAPQGYQETQY
>TRBJ2-5|TRBV2
ASAAAAGRGETQY
>TRBJ2-3|TRBV5-1
ASTSGTSTDTQY
>TRBJ1-3|TRBV9
ASSVDPGVSGNTIY
>TRBJ2-3|TRBV12-3/TRBV12-4
ASGRQGTDTQY
>TRBJ2-1|TRBV14
ASSRLGEYNEQF
>TRBJ2-6|TRBV7-2
ASSFAGANVLT
>TRBJ1-6|TRBV20-1
SAITGISYNSPLH
>TRBJ1-5|TRBV6-5
ASSYGREGQPQH